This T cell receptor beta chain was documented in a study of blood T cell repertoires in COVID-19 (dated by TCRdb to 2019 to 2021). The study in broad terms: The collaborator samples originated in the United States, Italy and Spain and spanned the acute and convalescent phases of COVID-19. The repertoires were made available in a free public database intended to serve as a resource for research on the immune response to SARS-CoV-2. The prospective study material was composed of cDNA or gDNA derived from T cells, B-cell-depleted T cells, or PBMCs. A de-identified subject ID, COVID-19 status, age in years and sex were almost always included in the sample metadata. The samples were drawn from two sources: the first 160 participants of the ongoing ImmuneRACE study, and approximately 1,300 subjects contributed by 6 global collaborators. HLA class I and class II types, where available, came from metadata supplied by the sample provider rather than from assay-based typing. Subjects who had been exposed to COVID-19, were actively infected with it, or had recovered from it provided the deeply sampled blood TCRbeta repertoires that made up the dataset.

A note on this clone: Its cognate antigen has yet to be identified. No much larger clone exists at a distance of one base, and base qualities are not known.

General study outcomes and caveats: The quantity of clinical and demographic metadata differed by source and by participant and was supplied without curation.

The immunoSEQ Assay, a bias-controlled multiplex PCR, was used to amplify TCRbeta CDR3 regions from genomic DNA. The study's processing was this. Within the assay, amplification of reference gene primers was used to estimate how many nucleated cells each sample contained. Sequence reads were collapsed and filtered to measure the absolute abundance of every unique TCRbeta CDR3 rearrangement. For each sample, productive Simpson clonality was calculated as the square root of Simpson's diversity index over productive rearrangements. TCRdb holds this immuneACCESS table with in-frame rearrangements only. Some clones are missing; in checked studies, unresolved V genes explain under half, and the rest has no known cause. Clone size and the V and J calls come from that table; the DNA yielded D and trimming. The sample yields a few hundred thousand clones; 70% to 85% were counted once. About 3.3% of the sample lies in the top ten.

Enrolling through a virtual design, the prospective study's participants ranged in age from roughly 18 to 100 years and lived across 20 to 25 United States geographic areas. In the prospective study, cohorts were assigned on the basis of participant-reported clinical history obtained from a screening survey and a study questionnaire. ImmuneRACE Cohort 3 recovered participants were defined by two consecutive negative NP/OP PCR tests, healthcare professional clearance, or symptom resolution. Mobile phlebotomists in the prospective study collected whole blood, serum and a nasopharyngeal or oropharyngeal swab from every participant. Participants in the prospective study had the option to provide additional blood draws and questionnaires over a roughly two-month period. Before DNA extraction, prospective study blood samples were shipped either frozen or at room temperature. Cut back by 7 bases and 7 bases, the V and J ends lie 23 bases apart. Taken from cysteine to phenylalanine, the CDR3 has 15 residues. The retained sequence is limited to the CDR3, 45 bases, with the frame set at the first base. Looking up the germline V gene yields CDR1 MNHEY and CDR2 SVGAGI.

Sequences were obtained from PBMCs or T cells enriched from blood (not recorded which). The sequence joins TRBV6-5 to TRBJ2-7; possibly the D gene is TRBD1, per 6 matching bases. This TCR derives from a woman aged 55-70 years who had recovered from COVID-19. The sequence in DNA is TGTGCCAGCACCAGCTCCACAGGGTTCCGGAGGGAGCAGTACTTC. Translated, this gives CASTSSTGFRREQYF.